A selection of T cell receptor beta chains follows, all from one sample in a study of cytomegalovirus exposure and HLA in healthy donors. The assay was immunoSEQ multiplex PCR, and TCRdb's table has in-frame clones only and misses some. The sample comprises 150,000 to 200,000 clones, approximately 70% of which are singletons, and 2.5% rests with the top ten. Sequencing was carried out using PBMCs. Receptors originate from a human donor in good health. Each CDR3 is given with its conserved first and last residue. A D gene is named only where the DNA matches it firmly. Some rows mark clone size as missing; the rest say once, few, many or name a class of expanded clone.

TRBV10-2	TRBD1	TRBJ1-5	.	CASSEPDRGPQPQHF	TGCGCCAGCAGTGAGCCAGACAGGGGGCCTCAGCCCCAGCATTTT
TRBV9	.	TRBJ1-6	.	CASSVGEGSYNSPLHF	TGTGCCAGCAGCGTTGGTGAGGGCTCCTATAATTCACCCCTCCACTTT
TRBV9	.	TRBJ2-3	.	CASSQGPSDTQYF	TGTGCCAGCAGCCAGGGGCCTTCCGATACGCAGTATTTT
TRBV5-1	.	TRBJ1-1	.	CASSLEYRDTEAFF	TGCGCCAGCAGCTTGGAGTACAGGGACACTGAAGCTTTCTTT
TRBV19	TRBD2	TRBJ2-5	.	CASSIDSASGGKTQYF	TGTGCCAGTAGTATAGATTCGGCTAGCGGGGGAAAGACCCAGTACTTC
TRBV5-1	.	TRBJ1-2	.	CASSLLQGSNYGYTF	TGCGCCAGCAGCTTGCTACAGGGATCAAACTATGGCTACACCTTC
TRBV29-1	.	TRBJ2-7	.	CSVEAKYEQYF	TGCAGCGTTGAGGCCAAATACGAGCAGTACTTC
TRBV4-2	TRBD1	TRBJ1-4	.	CASSKTGGDLKKEKLFF	TGTGCCAGCAGCAAAACAGGGGGCGACCTTAAGAAGGAAAAACTGTTTTTT
TRBV30	TRBD1	TRBJ2-7	.	CAWSATGTSYEQYF	TGTGCCTGGAGTGCGACAGGGACCTCCTACGAGCAGTACTTC
TRBV4-1	TRBD1	TRBJ2-7	few	CASSQEEADRGYEQYF	TGTGCCAGCAGCCAAGAAGAGGCGGACAGGGGGTACGAGCAGTACTTC
TRBV5-6	.	TRBJ2-4	.	CASSLALKNIQYF	TGTGCCAGCAGCTTGGCACTAAAAAACATTCAGTACTTC
TRBV15	TRBD1	TRBJ1-2	.	CATSTGQADYGYTF	TGTGCCACCAGCACTGGACAGGCGGACTATGGCTACACCTTC
TRBV18	TRBD1	TRBJ1-4	few	CASSPGTGGEKLFF	TGTGCCAGCTCACCCGGGACAGGGGGTGAAAAACTGTTTTTT
TRBV6-5	.	TRBJ2-7	once	CASTPDTYEQYF	TGTGCCAGCACTCCGGACACATACGAGCAGTACTTC
TRBV7-3	.	TRBJ2-3	.	CASSLDRNPGTDTQYF	TGTGCCAGCAGCTTAGATCGAAACCCGGGCACAGATACGCAGTATTTT
TRBV5-4	.	TRBJ1-6	.	CASSLFDWSSYNSPLHF	TGTGCCAGCAGCTTGTTTGATTGGAGCTCCTATAATTCACCCCTCCACTTT
TRBV4-3	TRBD2	TRBJ2-3	.	CASSQVLAGAPRTDTQYF	TGCGCCAGCAGCCAAGTACTAGCGGGGGCGCCCCGCACAGATACGCAGTATTTT
TRBV5-1	.	TRBJ1-1	few	CASSTGLPNTEAFF	TGCGCCAGCAGCACCGGACTCCCGAACACTGAAGCTTTCTTT
TRBV2	.	TRBJ1-1	.	CASTTETNTEAFF	TGTGCCAGCACTACCGAAACGAACACTGAAGCTTTCTTT
TRBV18	TRBD2	TRBJ2-3	.	CASSPPSGENTDTQYF	TGTGCCAGCTCACCCCCTAGCGGGGAGAACACAGATACGCAGTATTTT
TRBV4-1	.	TRBJ2-7	.	CASSQPRSGALRSEQYF	TGCGCCAGCAGCCAACCCCGTAGCGGCGCGCTACGTAGCGAGCAGTACTTC
TRBV7-9	.	TRBJ1-1	.	CASSLKSGVGTEAFF	TGTGCCAGCAGCTTAAAATCAGGCGTAGGCACTGAAGCTTTCTTT
TRBV19	.	TRBJ1-1	.	CASSLTGNTEAFF	TGTGCCAGTAGTTTGACAGGGAACACTGAAGCTTTCTTT
TRBV9	TRBD1	TRBJ1-5	once	CASSRGTGSNQPQHF	TGTGCCAGCAGCCGGGGGACAGGGTCCAATCAGCCCCAGCATTTT
TRBV6-1	TRBD1	TRBJ1-2	.	CASSGGQGARGYTF	TGTGCCAGCAGTGGGGGACAGGGGGCGCGGGGCTACACCTTC
TRBV19	TRBD1	TRBJ1-2	.	CASSIIWDRGNGYTF	TGTGCCAGTAGTATTATCTGGGACAGGGGGAATGGCTACACCTTC
TRBV30	.	TRBJ1-4	.	CAWSLGANEKLFF	TGTGCCTGGAGCCTGGGAGCTAATGAAAAACTGTTTTTT
TRBV4-2	TRBD1	TRBJ1-1	.	CASSIPGTGGVGF	TGTGCCAGCAGCATCCCCGGGACAGGGGGCGTCGGGTTT
TRBV7-6	TRBD2	TRBJ2-2	few	CASSPYWAGSGDTGELFF	TGTGCCAGCAGCCCATATTGGGCGGGTAGCGGGGACACCGGGGAGCTGTTTTTT
TRBV5-1	.	TRBJ2-1	.	CASGWGTGNEQFF	TGCGCCAGCGGGTGGGGGACTGGCAATGAGCAGTTCTTC
TRBV4-3	.	TRBJ1-5	.	CASSQDLAGGGQPQHF	TGCGCCAGCAGCCAAGATCTGGCGGGGGGTGGACAGCCCCAGCATTTT
TRBV5-3	.	TRBJ1-2	.	CARSFQFFHYGYTF	TGTGCCAGAAGCTTCCAGTTCTTCCACTATGGCTACACCTTC
TRBV20-1	.	TRBJ2-3	.	CSAQVADTQYF	TGCAGTGCTCAGGTGGCAGATACGCAGTATTTT
TRBV7-8	TRBD2	TRBJ2-1	.	CASSSLAGQRGYAQEQFF	TGTGCCAGCAGCTCACTCGCGGGCCAGCGGGGATACGCTCAGGAGCAGTTCTTC
TRBV7-2	TRBD1	TRBJ1-5	.	CASSPQGVGLGQPQHF	TGTGCCAGCAGCCCACAGGGGGTCGGACTGGGGCAGCCCCAGCATTTT
TRBV2	.	TRBJ1-2	.	CASSEQGGRDGYTF	TGTGCCAGCAGTGAACAGGGAGGTAGGGATGGCTACACCTTC
TRBV7-9	TRBD1	TRBJ1-5	.	CASNVQGAHQPQHF	TGTGCCAGCAACGTACAGGGGGCGCATCAGCCCCAGCATTTT
TRBV6-1	.	TRBJ1-3	few	CASSEMKAGFTIYF	TGTGCCAGCAGTGAAATGAAAGCGGGTTTCACCATATATTTT
TRBV5-1	TRBD2	TRBJ2-5	.	CASSLLAGGQETQYF	TGCGCCAGCAGCTTACTAGCGGGGGGGCAAGAGACCCAGTACTTC
TRBV7-2	.	TRBJ2-1	.	CASSFLVAEQFF	TGTGCCAGCAGCTTTCTAGTGGCTGAGCAGTTCTTC
TRBV29-1	.	TRBJ1-2	.	CSVERGRDGYTF	TGCAGCGTTGAAAGGGGTAGGGATGGCTACACCTTC
TRBV5-4	.	TRBJ1-1	.	CASRIRENTEAFF	TGTGCCAGCAGGATCAGGGAGAACACTGAAGCTTTCTTT
TRBV4-1	TRBD1	TRBJ2-1	few	CASSLEGASYNEQFF	TGCGCCAGCAGCCTTGAGGGGGCCTCCTACAATGAGCAGTTCTTC
TRBV27	.	TRBJ2-7	.	CASRLAGPPDEQYF	TGTGCCAGCAGGCTAGCCGGGCCCCCGGACGAGCAGTACTTC
TRBV30	.	TRBJ1-6	.	CAWRKALSSYNSPLHF	TGTGCCTGGAGGAAAGCCTTAAGCTCCTATAATTCACCCCTCCACTTT
TRBV6-1	.	TRBJ2-2	.	CASSWGENTGELFF	TGTGCCAGCAGTTGGGGGGAGAACACCGGGGAGCTGTTTTTT
TRBV2	.	TRBJ1-2	once	CASSPDLRAYGYTF	TGTGCCAGCAGCCCGGACCTCAGGGCCTATGGCTACACCTTC
TRBV30	.	TRBJ1-2	.	CAWSKGGFPLDGYTF	TGTGCCTGGAGTAAGGGGGGGTTCCCTCTTGATGGCTACACCTTC